This TCR beta chain was documented in a study of T cell repertoires in cytomegalovirus infection (dated 2019 in TCRdb). A note on the overall study: The HLA type of each donor mattered for the analysis, because public TCR beta signatures pointed to carriage of CMV infection along with the matching HLA type.

This clonotype was counted only a few times. Its antigen has not been determined. No qualities accompany the bases; no much larger clone lies one base away. The data were produced on an Illumina HiSeq 1500. TCRdb handled the public reads itself, with Q25 trimming in fastp and clone calling in MiXCR, and kept productive beta chains. Rows merge per CDR3 protein into single entries with the most common DNA and genes. In this sample the table shows some 200,000 distinct CDR3 sequences, 8% to 10% of which occur a single time. The ten largest account for roughly 4.8% of the sample. Broader findings and caveats from the paper: The ex vivo response was dominated by HLA-C-restricted CMV-specific TCR beta clonotypes, which also provided the single most frequent clonotype in two of eight donors. Cumulative frequency of public TCR beta family members discriminated carriers of CMV infection plus the relevant HLA type in this cohort and an independent 352-donor cohort.

CDR1 is given as MDHEN and CDR2 as SYDVKM, both from the germline V gene. The CDR3, from cysteine to phenylalanine, totals 14 residues. The CDR3 DNA has 42 bases and is translated from base 1. V and J lose 0 bases and 0 bases, and a span of 5 bases separates them. Input material: PBMCs. The sequence came from a human donor in good health (CMV status not recorded). Some clones in this sample may be carry-over from other donors' samples. This chain is built from TRBV28 and TRBJ1-2, with the D gene not clear enough to name. For the CDR3, the sequence is CASSLWRTNYGYTF. The nucleotide sequence is TGTGCCAGCAGTTTATGGCGGACTAACTATGGCTACACCTTC.